This T cell receptor beta chain was found in a study of OX40 agonist ivuxolimab in advanced cancers. Points from the study as a whole: Expansion of clones was among the lowest in partial responders at 0.1-3.0 mg/kg. Normalized expansion of T-cell clones was also low for some nonresponders.

Remarks on this clone: Its antigen is undetermined.

Germline V gene lookup returns CDR1 LNHDA and CDR2 SQIVND (reference sequence). CDR3 length equals 12 residues. V was shortened by 6 bases and J by 5 bases, with 9 bases between the two germline ends. Profiling relied on immunoSEQ multiplex PCR, and the TCRdb table lists in-frame clones only, not all of them. The data contain tens of thousands of clones, 87% of them singletons. The V gene is TRBV19, the J gene TRBJ2-3; D tentatively fits TRBD1 or TRBD2 (6 bases each). This specimen was CD4+ or CD8+ T cells sorted from blood, taken in a trial of the OX40 agonist ivuxolimab. The TCR comes from an adult with an advanced solid tumor such as melanoma, head and neck, liver or kidney cancer. CDR3 DNA: TGTGCCAGTAGACAGGGAGGAGATACGCAGTATTTT. Its protein product is CASRQGGDTQYF.